This T cell receptor (beta chain) was documented in a study of cytomegalovirus exposure and HLA in healthy donors. Vbeta (60) and Jbeta (13) primers were used in the PCR. Some clones are missing from TCRdb's copy, which holds only in-frame ones; the method was immunoSEQ multiplex PCR. The table has roughly 92,000 clones, less than 8% seen once. In its sample, this clone was seen a few times. The clonotype was recovered from a man between 45 and 60 years old in good health and CMV-seronegative. The sequenced material came from PBMCs.

This CDR3 is CASSPGTSGGTDTQYF. The DNA for the CDR3 is TGTGCCAGCAGCCCCGGGACTAGCGGGGGCACAGATACGCAGTATTTT. The chain carries TRBV7-9 and TRBJ2-3; TRBD2 matches 13 bases. CDR1 and CDR2 (germline): SEHNR, FQNEAQ (reference sequence). CDR3 length equals 16 residues. With 5 bases clipped from V and 1 base from J, the junction kept 3 bases outside the gene matches.